This T cell receptor beta chain was sequenced for a study of the immune and genomic landscape of osteosarcoma. The overall study: Poor-risk disease predominated: 71% to 80% unfavorable response, over 65% deceased.

The V gene end was trimmed by 10 bases and the J gene end by 1 base; junction bases not matched to a gene: 7. There are 14 residues in the CDR3. CDR1 and CDR2 from the germline V gene are MDHEN and SYDVKM. Regarding the study as a whole: Reference clonality came from outside normal skin and healthy blood, not matched tissue. Clonality was higher in immune-hot C3 than cold C1, yet still low.

Measured with immunoSEQ multiplex PCR; TCRdb has only the in-frame clones, and not every one. The repertoire includes about 1,500 clones, around 68% of them detected once, and around 18% sits in the top ten. A note on this clone: Its antigen is as yet unknown.

Sequenced input: metastatic tumor tissue from the lung. The receptor's source is a boy under 18 with osteosarcoma. The V gene is TRBV28, the J gene TRBJ1-5, with 7 positions matching TRBD1. CDR3 loop: CATRGTESNQPQHF. The DNA for the CDR3 is TGTGCCACTAGAGGGACAGAAAGCAATCAGCCCCAGCATTTT.